The 17 T cell receptor beta chains in this list originate from one sample, sequenced in a study of chemoradiotherapy in HPV16-positive cancers. Data came from immunoSEQ multiplex PCR; TCRdb stores just in-frame clones and leaves some out. This sample has about 35,000 clones, with over 80% found just once. The sample in question was blood, obtained from a patient who underwent chemoradiotherapy. Receptor source: a human donor with HPV-associated anogenital cancer.

The chain joins TRBV4-1 to TRBJ1-6; D remains unclear. The CDR3 has 16 residues. The germline CDR1 and CDR2 sequences are MGHRA and YSYEKL. Trimming took off 1 base at V and 7 bases at J, with 14 bases between the two ends. The CDR3 nucleotides read TGCGCCAGCAGCCAAGCGCCCCTCGGCGGAAATTCACCCCTCCACTTT. Its translation: CASSQAPLGGNSPLHF.

This chain joins TRBV18 and TRBJ1-1, with a weak D call TRBD1 (5 bases). This CDR3 has 17 residues. The germline V gene encodes CDR1 KGHSH and CDR2 LQKENI. Trimming removed 0 bases from V and 9 bases from J, with 23 bases in between. The CDR3 is CASSPPVGRRIQGKAFF. CDR3 in DNA: TGTGCCAGCTCACCACCGGTAGGCCGGCGAATTCAGGGAAAAGCTTTCTTT.

The J gene is TRBJ1-2, the V gene TRBV6-6; TRBD1 is a possible D gene (5 bases). In germline, CDR1 is MNHNY, CDR2 SVGAGI (reference sequence). V shed 6 bases and J shed 4 bases, with 12 bases lying between them. The CDR3 is 13 residues long. The CDR3 DNA follows: TGTGCCAGCAGCGGACATAACGTCTATGGCTACACCTTC. This codes for CASSGHNVYGYTF.

The V call is TRBV27, the J call TRBJ1-5; 12 bases align to TRBD1. The germline V gene encodes CDR1 MNHEY and CDR2 SMNVEV (reference sequence). This CDR3 comprises 16 residues. V shed 2 bases and J 6 bases; nucleotides not matched to a gene: 5. CDR3 loop: CASSLQGQGALQPQHF. CDR3 sequence (DNA): TGTGCCAGCAGTTTACAGGGACAGGGGGCGCTTCAGCCCCAGCATTTT.

The J gene is TRBJ1-1, the V gene TRBV6-1; D call uncertain. Trimming removed 6 bases from V and 5 bases from J, with 13 bases in between. Per the germline V gene, CDR1 is MNHNS and CDR2 is SASEGT. The CDR3 length is 13 residues. The DNA of the CDR3 is TGTGCCAGCAGACGATCGACGGAGACTGAAGCTTTCTTT. Translating it yields CASRRSTETEAFF.

The genes are TRBV5-1 and TRBJ2-2, with D hard to call. Germline values: CDR1 SGHRS, CDR2 YFSETQ. This CDR3 is built from 12 residues. V dropped 2 bases and J dropped 7 bases, with 6 bases sitting between them. CDR3 nucleotide sequence: TGCGCCAGCAGCTTAGTGAGCGGGGAGCTGTTTTTT. Translating gives CASSLVSGELFF.

The chain uses TRBV5-1 and TRBJ2-7; TRBD1 might be the D (5 bases). V gave up 0 bases and J gave up 1 base, with 17 bases separating them. The germline CDR1 and CDR2 sequences are SGHRS and YFSETQ. The CDR3 covers 17 residues. The CDR3 DNA follows: TGCGCCAGCAGCTTGGCCCATGGGCAGGGCTATTCCTACGAGCAGTACTTC. It is translated as CASSLAHGQGYSYEQYF.

This chain joins TRBV11-1 and TRBJ1-6, with D unclear. Trimming cost V 5 bases and J 10 bases, with 15 bases left between them. The CDR3 runs 14 residues. Per germline, CDR1 SGHAT and CDR2 FQDESV (reference sequence). The CDR3 nucleotides read TGTGCCAGCAGCCGAGGGATTTCGAGATCACCCCTCCACTTT. It is translated as CASSRGISRSPLHF.

The chain is built from TRBV19 and TRBJ1-3, with a possible D match to TRBD1 (5 bases). V lost 10 bases and J lost 16, with 26 bases in between. Germline CDR1 LNHDA, CDR2 SQIVND (reference sequence). The CDR3 is made up of 13 amino acids. The CDR3 DNA is TGTGCCACCAAGAAGTGGGGAGACAGTTTATTTTATTTT. Translated, it gives CATKKWGDSLFYF.

CDR3 protein: CAWTSTRGAGYGYTF. Here the CDR3 DNA reads TGTGCCTGGACATCAACTCGGGGGGCAGGCTATGGCTACACCTTC. The chain has TRBV30 and TRBJ1-2; tentative D call: TRBD1 (6 bases). This CDR3 region has 15 residues. The ends were cut back, 4 bases at V and 4 bases at J, with 19 bases in the middle. Germline lookup yields CDR1 GTSNPN and CDR2 SVGIG (reference sequence).

The rearrangement joins TRBV9 to TRBJ2-5; possibly TRBD1 for D (6 bases). The CDR3 length is 15 residues. Germline lookup yields CDR1 SGDLS and CDR2 YYNGEE. Deletions cut 5 bases from V and 3 bases from J, with 17 bases between. The CDR3 nucleotides are TGTGCCAGCAGTGCCTTTGACAGGCGGGAAGAGACCCAGTACTTC. Translating gives CASSAFDRREETQYF.

The gene calls are TRBV27 and TRBJ1-5; unclear D gene. Germline CDR1 reads MNHEY; CDR2 reads SMNVEV (reference sequence). The CDR3 consists of 13 residues. V lost 3 bases and J lost 7, with 10 bases in between. For the CDR3, the DNA is TGTGCCAGCAGTTTCGCGGGGAACCAGCCCCAGCATTTT. Translating gives CASSFAGNQPQHF.

This clone was seen only a few times. The rearrangement joins TRBV4-1 to TRBJ1-2, with D perhaps matching TRBD1 (5 bases). The germline CDR1 and CDR2 sequences are MGHRA and YSYEKL. CDR3 length equals 14 residues. Between the trimmed V and J ends, which lost 3 bases and 4 bases, there was a span of 12 bases. Here the CDR3 reads CASSQAGGSYGYTF. In DNA, the CDR3 is TGCGCCAGCAGCCAGGCCGGGGGGAGCTATGGCTACACCTTC.

This rearrangement joins TRBV19 to TRBJ1-1; 7 positions match TRBD1. This CDR3 region has 15 residues. Germline CDR1 LNHDA, CDR2 SQIVND (reference sequence). V shed 4 bases, J shed 4 bases, and the junction held 9 bases outside the gene matches. CDR3 protein: CASSKLTTGSTEAFF. CDR3 coding DNA: TGTGCCAGTAGTAAGTTAACGACAGGGAGCACTGAAGCTTTCTTT.

J is TRBJ1-1 and V is TRBV7-2; perhaps TRBD1 as D (5 bases). V was pared by 1 base and J by 2 bases, with 8 bases between. CDR1 SGHTA and CDR2 FQGNSA come from the germline V gene. The CDR3 consists of 14 residues. The CDR3 DNA sequence: TGTGCCAGCAGCTTAGTTACAGGAAACACTGAAGCTTTCTTT. Amino acid sequence: CASSLVTGNTEAFF.

J is TRBJ2-7 and V is TRBV7-9, with D tentatively TRBD2 (6 bases). Germline V lookup: CDR1 SEHNR, CDR2 FQNEAQ (reference sequence). V dropped 5 bases and J dropped 2 bases, with 13 bases sitting between them. The CDR3 totals 14 residues. The CDR3 region is CASSTPDYPYEQYF. The CDR3 DNA sequence: TGTGCCAGCAGCACCCCGGACTACCCCTACGAGCAGTACTTC.

J is TRBJ2-6 and V is TRBV13, with 10 bases fitting TRBD1. The V gene's germline CDR1 is PRHDT and CDR2 FYEKMQ (reference sequence). With V trimmed by 7 bases and J by 4 bases, 7 bases remained unmatched. The CDR3 length is 16 residues. As DNA, the CDR3 is TGTGCCAGCACCTTGACAGGGGGCTACGGGGCCAACGTCCTGACTTTC. Protein product: CASTLTGGYGANVLTF.